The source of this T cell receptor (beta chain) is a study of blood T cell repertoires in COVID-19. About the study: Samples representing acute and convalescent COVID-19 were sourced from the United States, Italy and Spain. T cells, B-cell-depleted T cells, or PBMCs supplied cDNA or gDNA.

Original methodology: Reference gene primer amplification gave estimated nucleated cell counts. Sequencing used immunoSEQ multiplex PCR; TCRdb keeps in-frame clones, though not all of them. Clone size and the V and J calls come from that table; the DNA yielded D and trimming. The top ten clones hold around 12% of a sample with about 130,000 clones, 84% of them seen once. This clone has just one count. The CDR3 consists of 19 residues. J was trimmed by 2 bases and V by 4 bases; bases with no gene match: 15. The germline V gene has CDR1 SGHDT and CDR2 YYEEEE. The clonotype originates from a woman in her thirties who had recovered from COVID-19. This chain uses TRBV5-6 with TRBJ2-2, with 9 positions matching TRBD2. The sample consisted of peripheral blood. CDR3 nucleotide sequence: TGTGCCAGCAGCCCGCTCCTAGCGGGACCTCGCCTAAACACCGGGGAGCTGTTTTTT. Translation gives CASSPLLAGPRLNTGELFF.